The entry below describes one T cell receptor (beta chain). Its antigen remains undetermined. The record has no base qualities; no much larger clone is one base away. The CDR3 sequence holds 14 residues, the cysteine and phenylalanine included. The DNA shown is the 42-base CDR3, in frame from base 1. From the germline V gene (reference sequence), CDR1 is MNHEY and CDR2 is SMNVEV. V and J are truncated by 2 bases and 1 base respectively, leaving an intervening sequence of 6 bases. This specimen comes from a study of cytomegalovirus exposure and HLA in healthy donors (TCRdb year 2017). Regarding the complete study: An earlier analysis of under 600 of the donors reported 276 Gb of sequence data and around 120 million unique TCR beta sequences from some 180 million T cells. About 300 gigabases of sequencing data and around 80 million unique TCR sequences made up an early release that covered under 750 HLA-typed donors. A separate validation cohort of roughly 130 different subjects was used in addition to the 666-subject first cohort. A few DR-DQ haplotypes were treated as single units for association and clustering because of strong linkage in the cohort. The number of typed donors differed by locus: 629-630 for A, B, C, DRB1 and DQB1; 500 to 550 for DQA1; 606 for DPA1; and around 470 for DPB1. All discovery cohort repertoires had been generated on a single sequencing platform. Using immunosequencing, the study profiled T cell repertoires from 666 subjects and related those repertoires to cytomegalovirus serostatus. The genetic ancestry cluster associated with self-reported Caucasian donors included roughly 84% of the roughly 390 genotyped donors. On average, 235,054 unique TCR beta nucleotide sequences were sequenced per donor among 350 to 400 genotyped donors of the cohort, with approximately 18% of those sequences being non-productive. Donor age, sex, ethnicity and CMV serostatus were compiled alongside the repertoire data. An earlier analysis of a few hundred of the donors applied high-throughput TCR beta sequencing to assess whether each TCR beta V gene segment acted as functional or pseudogenic. HLA typing included class I and class II loci at four-digit resolution. In the later analysis, no new phenotypic data were used to find candidate immune exposures; instead, reliance was placed on TCR beta sequences and their occurrence across donors. Genome-wide SNP genotypes for about 55% of the roughly 670 donors were used in a later genetic analysis, which treated that subset as a discovery cohort. High-throughput TCR immunosequencing, statistical association of individual TCRs with disease status, and machine learning were combined to predict cytomegalovirus infection status. The study aimed to test whether signatures of past pathogen exposure could be identified by cataloging public T cell receptors. In a later analysis, previously published TCR beta repertoires from roughly 710 donors were re-analyzed and high-resolution HLA genotyping was added so that TCR occurrence patterns could be studied.

Points the paper makes about the study in general: Three of the identified cytomegalovirus-associated TCR beta chains were confirmed in vitro to be specific for cytomegalovirus antigens. The study listed approximately 150 TCR beta chains as associated with cytomegalovirus. A group of highly shared sequence variants was considered likely to be a technical artifact of the sequencing pipeline. In an earlier analysis of more than 450 of the donors, most TCR beta V segments were observed in productive rearrangements about 90% or about 30% of the time, broadly matching IMGT annotations. Presence/absence analyses assumed roughly uniform sequencing depth across donors, an assumption that may not hold. In a later analysis, several top co-occurrence clusters were reported to appear linked to parvovirus B19, influenza, CMV and Epstein-Barr virus. In a later analysis, TCR association rates were found to vary across HLA loci, with the most associated TCRs seen for DRB1 alleles and the fewest for HLA-C alleles. The authors suggested that the approach could potentially be extended to other disease states and immunological phenotypes. Because counts were too low, 15 to 20 rarely observed V segments, including chromosome 9 orphons, were excluded from the earlier analysis of about 500 of the donors. Cytomegalovirus status was reported to be diagnosed by the classifier with high specificity and sensitivity in both the original and validation cohorts. A further reported finding was that TCR beta sequences accurately predicted the HLA-A and HLA-B alleles for most subjects in the first cohort. Because some donors lacked HLA typing at each locus, the association tests relied only on the typed subset. In a later genetic analysis, a missense DCLRE1C variant was associated with V-gene and J-gene trimming of TCR beta chains, and the association was replicated in an independent cohort. Compared with equally common non-associated chains, HLA-associated TCR beta chains in a later analysis were more clonally expanded and had lower generation probabilities. In a later analysis, some 17,000 TCR beta sequences were associated with specific HLA alleles at a false discovery rate of 0.05. In this cohort, only TCR beta chains were sequenced, and detectable features were limited by the absence of alpha or paired-chain data. Most TCR sequences were observed very rarely across donors, whereas some public TCRs were present in many individuals. The only immune exposure information available for the cohort was CMV serostatus. Some IMGT-functional V segments, including TRBV6-2 and TRBV6-3, could not be distinguished by the 87-base-pair reads and were therefore excluded. Assigning TCR associations to individual alleles was difficult when HLA alleles, especially DR and DQ, strongly co-occurred. Correlated functional status among segregating V segments might reflect linkage disequilibrium, but an unknown experimental factor could not be ruled out. In a later genetic analysis, fewer N-insertions in productive TCRs were reported among donors in an Asian-associated ancestry cluster than the roughly 710-donor mean. A later analysis found that most CMV-associated TCR beta chains appeared HLA-restricted, with HLA associations seemingly driven largely by CMV exposure.

In total, more than 500 healthy bone marrow donors made up the cohort. All cohort members were sampled while nominally healthy, although unrecorded immune exposures were likely present. The donor was CMV seronegative and was included in the group of around 320 seronegative cohort members. A peripheral blood sample was provided by each donor, and peripheral blood mononuclear cells were used for TCR beta sequencing. Genomic DNA was extracted from the blood cell samples with the Qiagen DNeasy Blood Extraction Kit. Library creation used the immunoSEQ multiplex PCR assay. For the multiplex PCR, a mixture combining 60 forward primers for TCR Vbeta segments and 13 reverse primers for TCR Jbeta segments was used. Amplification of the CDR3 region of rearranged TCR beta genes was performed with a multiplex PCR assay on genomic DNA. Amplified TCR beta libraries were sequenced as 87-base-pair reads on the Illumina HiSeq System. As for the authors' bioinformatics: A later analysis counted approximately 84 million unique TCR beta chains across the 550 to 800 repertoires, and roughly 10 million of these chains were shared by at least two donors. A nearest-neighbor algorithm error-corrected the raw reads and collapsed the reads into unique sequences, merging closely related sequences to remove PCR and sequencing errors. Alignment of CDR3 sequences to IMGT reference sequences was used to assign V, D and J gene segments. For a sequence to be retained, a match of at least six nucleotides to both a V gene segment and a J gene segment was required. A rearrangement counted as productive if the CDR3 had no stop codons and remained in frame with V and J, and every other rearrangement counted as non-productive. Following IMGT convention, CDR3 was defined as the stretch from the second conserved V-encoded cysteine up to the conserved J-encoded phenylalanine. The earlier analysis of approximately 590 of the donors excluded any sequence lacking an unambiguous match to a single V gene segment. In an earlier analysis of 587 of the donors, V segments were called functional above 56.7% productive rearrangements and were called segregating when the between-donor standard deviation exceeded 5%. A statistical classification framework was built to diagnose cytomegalovirus status from the catalog of TCR beta chain sequences. V and J gene assignment, in a later analysis, came from comparing TCR nucleotide sequences with IMGT/GENE-DB human TR gene sequences. Using the TCRdist pipeline, a later analysis assigned CDR3 sequences along with most-parsimonious VDJ recombination scenarios. In a later analysis, each TCR beta chain was defined by its CDR3 amino acid sequence together with its V-gene family, and reads without a unique V-gene family were excluded. A later analysis removed 600 or so highly shared, low-generation-probability nucleotide sequences to deal with suspected cross-contamination and a sequencing artifact. For each public chain, a later analysis derived a clonal expansion index from normalized ranks of inferred template counts within each repertoire. Generation probabilities in a later analysis came from a VDJ recombination model fitted to out-of-frame rearrangements, and those results were checked against IGoR. Hypergeometric tests were used in a later analysis to score TCR-TCR, TCR-HLA and TCR-CMV co-occurrence, with a repertoire-size bias correction applied to the TCR pairs. To estimate false discovery rates, a later analysis permuted the HLA or CMV assignments 20 times. In a later analysis, co-occurring TCRs were grouped with DBSCAN, and TCRdist sequence similarity was added when clustering was performed within HLA-allele-positive subsets. For co-occurrence clustering, repertoires with fewer than 30,000 or more than 120,000 public chains were excluded, along with four to six repertoires with anomalous nucleotide sharing. In TCRdb, the immuneACCESS table is reduced to in-frame sequences with V and J assigned. These tables do not hold every clone; where another copy was compared, an unresolved V gene accounts for under half, and the others remain unexplained. The V and J calls and the clone size are those of that table, but D and trimming were determined from the DNA. The sample table shows around 270,000 clones, and 80% are seen once. The biggest ten clones account for roughly 0.31% of the sample.

The sequence joins TRBV27 to TRBJ1-5; matching of 5 bases hints at TRBD1 as the D gene. The sample was PBMCs. The receptor was derived from a girl aged 2 to 10 in good health and CMV-seronegative. The nucleotide sequence reads as follows: TGTGCCAGCAGTTTAGCAGGGAGCAATCAGCCCCAGCATTTT. Translated, it reads CASSLAGSNQPQHF.